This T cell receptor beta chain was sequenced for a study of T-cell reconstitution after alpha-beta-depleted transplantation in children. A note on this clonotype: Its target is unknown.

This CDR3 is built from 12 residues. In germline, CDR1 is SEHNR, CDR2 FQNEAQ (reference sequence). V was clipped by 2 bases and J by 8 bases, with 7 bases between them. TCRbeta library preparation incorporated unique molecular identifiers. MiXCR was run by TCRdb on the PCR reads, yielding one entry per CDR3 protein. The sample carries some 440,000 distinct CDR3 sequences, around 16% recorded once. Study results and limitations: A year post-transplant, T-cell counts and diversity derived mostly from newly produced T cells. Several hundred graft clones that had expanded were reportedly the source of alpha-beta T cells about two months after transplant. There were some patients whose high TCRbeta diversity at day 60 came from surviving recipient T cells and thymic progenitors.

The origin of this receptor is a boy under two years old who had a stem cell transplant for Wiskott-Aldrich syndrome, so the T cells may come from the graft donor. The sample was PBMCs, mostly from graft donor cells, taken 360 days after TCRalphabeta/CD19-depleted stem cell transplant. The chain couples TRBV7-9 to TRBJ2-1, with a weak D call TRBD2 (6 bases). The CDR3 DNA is TGTGCCAGCAGCTTAAGGAGGGATGAGCAGTTCTTC. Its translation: CASSLRRDEQFF.